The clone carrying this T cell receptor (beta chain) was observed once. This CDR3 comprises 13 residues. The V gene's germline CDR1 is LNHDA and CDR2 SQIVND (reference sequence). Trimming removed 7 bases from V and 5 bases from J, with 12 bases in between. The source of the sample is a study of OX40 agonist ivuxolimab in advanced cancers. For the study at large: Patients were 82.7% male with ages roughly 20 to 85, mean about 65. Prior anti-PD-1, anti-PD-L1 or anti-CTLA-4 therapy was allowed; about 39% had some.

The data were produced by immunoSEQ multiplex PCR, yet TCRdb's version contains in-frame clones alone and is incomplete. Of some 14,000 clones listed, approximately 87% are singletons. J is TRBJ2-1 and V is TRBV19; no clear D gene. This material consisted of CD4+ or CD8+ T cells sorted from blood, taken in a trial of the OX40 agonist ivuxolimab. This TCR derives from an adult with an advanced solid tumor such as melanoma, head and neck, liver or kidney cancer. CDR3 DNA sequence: TGTGCCAGTACAGAAGGAACTCACAATGAGCAGTTCTTC. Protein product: CASTEGTHNEQFF. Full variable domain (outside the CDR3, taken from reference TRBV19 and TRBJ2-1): DGGITQSPKYLFRKEGQNVTLSCEQNLNHDAMYWYRQDPGQGLRLIYYSQIVNDFQKGDIAEGYSVSREKKESFPLTVTSAQKNPTAFYLCASTEGTHNEQFFGPGTRLTVL.